The 20 T cell receptor beta chains given below trace back to one sample, sequenced in a study of blood T cell repertoires in COVID-19. Libraries were prepared by immunoSEQ multiplex PCR; TCRdb keeps only in-frame clonotypes and omits some of them. This table holds around 700,000 clones, approximately 90% found once. Sequenced: peripheral blood. Receptors were obtained from a woman aged 18-29 years with acute or convalescent COVID-19.

V usage is TRBV24-1 and J usage is TRBJ2-1; D unclear. Trimming took 3 bases from V and 0 from J, leaving 11 bases between them. The CDR3 has 16 amino acids. Germline CDR1 reads KGHDR; CDR2 reads SFDVKD. DNA for the CDR3: TGTGCCACCAGTGATCCTGTCACGAGCTCCTACAATGAGCAGTTCTTC. This sequence encodes CATSDPVTSSYNEQFF.

A few counts support this clone. The chain combines TRBV28 with TRBJ2-3, with TRBD1 matching 9 bases. Germline V lookup: CDR1 MDHEN, CDR2 SYDVKM. The CDR3 consists of 16 residues. V shed 5 bases, J shed 5 bases, and the junction held 11 bases outside the gene matches. Here the CDR3 reads CASSLRRDRVIDTQYF. Written as DNA, the CDR3 is TGTGCCAGCAGTCTTCGCCGGGACAGGGTTATAGATACGCAGTATTTT. The full variable domain, rest sourced from reference TRBV28 and TRBJ2-3, is DVKVTQSSRYLVKRTGEKVFLECVQDMDHENMFWYRQDPGLGLRLIYFSYDVKMKEKGDIPEGYSVSREKKERFSLILESASTNQTSMYLCASSLRRDRVIDTQYFGPGTRLTVL.

The chain couples TRBV19 to TRBJ1-1, with D uncertain. The CDR3 extends over 15 amino acids. The germline V gene encodes CDR1 LNHDA and CDR2 SQIVND (reference sequence). The germline V and J ends were trimmed by 5 bases and 1 base, with 14 bases remaining between them. CDR3 nucleotides: TGTGCCAGTAGTCCGGGGTCCTTATCGAACACTGAAGCTTTCTTT. Residues: CASSPGSLSNTEAFF.

V and J are TRBV24-1 and TRBJ1-5, with 7 bases aligning to TRBD1. J was trimmed by 5 bases and V by 4 bases; bases with no gene match: 4. The CDR3 spans 14 residues. The germline V gene has CDR1 KGHDR and CDR2 SFDVKD. The CDR3 nucleotides read TGTGCCACCAGTGACCCGACAGGGCATCAGCCCCAGCATTTT. Its translation is CATSDPTGHQPQHF.

The CDR3 nucleotides are TGTGCCAGCAGTTCGGGACTAGCGGGGGTAGGGCCGTGGGATACGCAGTATTTT. Translated: CASSSGLAGVGPWDTQYF. The chain recombines TRBV7-2 with TRBJ2-3; 14 positions match TRBD2. Looked up from germline, CDR1 is SGHTA and CDR2 is FQGNSA. The CDR3 consists of 18 residues. V shed 6 bases, J shed 6 bases, and the junction held 14 bases outside the gene matches.

In regard to this clone: Other DNA sequences in the sample encode the same CDR3. The CDR3 spells CASSRQGLYGYTF. CDR3 in DNA: TGTGCCAGCAGTCGACAGGGACTCTATGGCTACACCTTC. The rearrangement joins TRBV6-5 to TRBJ1-2; TRBD1 aligns across 7 bases. There are 13 residues in the CDR3. Germline loops: CDR1 MNHEY, CDR2 SVGAGI. V trimming: 5 bases; J trimming: 4 bases; junction bases outside the gene matches: 4.

The chain uses TRBV7-9 and TRBJ1-1; TRBD1 might be the D (5 bases). This CDR3 has 17 amino acids. V gave up 1 base and J gave up 1 base, with 16 bases separating them. Looked up from germline, CDR1 is SEHNR and CDR2 is FQNEAQ (reference sequence). The CDR3 reads CASSLDSWGRKNTEAFF. For the CDR3, the DNA is TGTGCCAGCAGCTTAGATTCTTGGGGGAGGAAGAACACTGAAGCTTTCTTT.

This clone was observed once. This chain links TRBV6-6 with TRBJ2-2, with 9 nucleotides matching TRBD2. The germline gives CDR1 MNHNY, CDR2 SVGAGI (reference sequence). J was trimmed by 7 bases and V by 5 bases; bases with no gene match: 14. The CDR3 spans 17 residues. For the CDR3, the DNA is TGTGCCAGCAGTCGCCATAGCGGGGGCCGAGGGGTCGGGGAGCTGTTTTTT. Protein: CASSRHSGGRGVGELFF.

This chain connects TRBV6-5 to TRBJ1-2; 7 nucleotides match TRBD1. The CDR3 covers 13 residues. Germline values: CDR1 MNHEY, CDR2 SVGAGI. V trimming: 5 bases; J trimming: 8 bases; junction bases outside the gene matches: 8. The CDR3 sequence is CASSPQGSQGYTF. The CDR3, as DNA: TGTGCCAGCAGTCCACAGGGGTCCCAAGGCTACACCTTC.

The chain employs TRBV24-1 and TRBJ2-1, with D unclear. The CDR3 spans 11 residues. Germline V gene data show CDR1 as KGHDR and CDR2 as SFDVKD. The V and J ends lost 2 bases and 8 bases respectively, with 3 bases between them. This CDR3 reads CATSDSDEQFF. DNA for the CDR3: TGTGCCACCAGTGATTCCGATGAGCAGTTCTTC.

The V gene is TRBV30, the J gene TRBJ1-5; the match to TRBD1 covers 7 bases. Per germline, CDR1 GTSNPN and CDR2 SVGIG (reference sequence). J lost 9 bases, V lost 1 base, and 6 bases had no gene match. The CDR3 extends over 13 amino acids. CDR3 nucleotide sequence: TGTGCCTGGAGTGGGGCCAGGGGGAGGCCCCAGCATTTT. It yields the protein CAWSGARGRPQHF.

Here the CDR3 reads CASSFSGGVHNEQFF. DNA for the CDR3: TGTGCCAGCAGCTTTAGCGGGGGGGTCCACAATGAGCAGTTCTTC. The chain carries TRBV9 and TRBJ2-1, with 11 bases lining up with TRBD2. Trimming removed 4 bases from V and 5 bases from J; junction bases left unmatched: 5. There are 15 residues in the CDR3. Per the germline V gene, CDR1 is SGDLS and CDR2 is YYNGEE.

The chain employs TRBV4-2 and TRBJ2-5; tentative D call: TRBD2 (6 bases). CDR3 size: 14 residues. The germline V gene encodes CDR1 LGHNA and CDR2 YNFKEQ. Trimming shortened V by 2 bases and J by 5 bases, and 12 bases separated the two germline ends. For the CDR3, the DNA is TGTGCCAGCAGCCAACCTACTAGCTTGGAGACCCAGTACTTC. Protein product: CASSQPTSLETQYF.

The genes are TRBV9 and TRBJ2-1; maybe TRBD1 (7 bases). Per the germline V gene, CDR1 is SGDLS and CDR2 is YYNGEE. V lost 3 bases, J lost 2 bases, and 15 bases lay in between. CDR3 size: 16 residues. The CDR3 sequence: CASSESRGTAYNEQFF. In nucleotides, the CDR3 is TGTGCCAGCAGCGAATCCCGGGGGACAGCCTACAATGAGCAGTTCTTC.

The gene calls are TRBV14 and TRBJ1-2; TRBD1 matches 8 bases. Germline lookup yields CDR1 SGHDN and CDR2 FVKESK. The CDR3 has 15 residues. V shed 1 base and J 8 bases; nucleotides not matched to a gene: 9. DNA of the CDR3: TGTGCCAGCAGCCAAGGGACAGGGCCGCTTTTAGGCTACACCTTC. It translates to CASSQGTGPLLGYTF.

The V gene is TRBV6-1, the J gene TRBJ1-1; a possible D gene is TRBD1 (5 bases). The V end was cut by 1 base, the J end by 5 bases, with 14 bases between. CDR1 and CDR2 (germline): MNHNS, SASEGT. The CDR3 contains 15 residues. CDR3 region: CASSEGLGGGTEAFF. CDR3 nucleotide sequence: TGTGCCAGCAGTGAAGGATTGGGCGGGGGGACTGAAGCTTTCTTT.

This clone is a singleton in its sample. CDR3 nucleotides: TGTGCCAGTAGTGATCCTAGCGGGGGAAAATTTCCCAGAGATACGCAGTATTTT. Encoded protein: CASSDPSGGKFPRDTQYF. The rearrangement uses TRBV19 and TRBJ2-3, with TRBD2 matching over 10 bases. The V segment lost 5 bases and the J segment 5 bases; nucleotides outside the gene matches: 16. Germline CDR1 is LNHDA and CDR2 is SQIVND (reference sequence). The CDR3 runs 18 residues.

CDR3 protein: CASSFGRGISGYTF. The CDR3 DNA reads TGTGCCAGCAGCTTTGGTCGGGGGATTTCTGGCTACACCTTC. The chain joins TRBV5-6 to TRBJ1-2; a weak D match, TRBD1 (5 bases). In germline, CDR1 is SGHDT, CDR2 YYEEEE. V lost 2 bases and J 7 bases, leaving 15 bases between the germline ends. The CDR3 spans 14 residues.

The genes are TRBV5-1 and TRBJ2-3; the match to TRBD2 covers 10 bases. V trimming: 4 bases; J trimming: 1 base; junction bases outside the gene matches: 9. Germline-derived CDR1 and CDR2 are SGHRS and YFSETQ. There are 17 residues in the CDR3. The CDR3 nucleotides are TGCGCCAGCAGCCCCCAGGAACTAGCGGGGCGCACAGATACGCAGTATTTT. This gives the protein CASSPQELAGRTDTQYF.

V usage is TRBV24-1 and J usage is TRBJ2-3; the match to TRBD2 covers 9 bases. J was trimmed by 1 base and V by 9 bases; bases with no gene match: 4. Germline V gene lookup returns CDR1 KGHDR and CDR2 SFDVKD. This CDR3 contains 14 residues. CDR3 sequence: CATQRGARTDTQYF. Here the CDR3 DNA reads TGTGCCACCCAGCGGGGGGCCCGCACAGATACGCAGTATTTT.